The entry below gives a single TCR beta chain sequence along with its context. As processed by the authors: Amplifying reference gene primers gave estimates of nucleated cell counts. Here immunoSEQ multiplex PCR was the method, and the copy in TCRdb shows in-frame clones only, minus some. D and trimming come from the DNA, and the V and J calls and clone size come from that table. Of 120,000 to 150,000 clones detected, approximately 80% appear once; the ten largest clones hold roughly 8%. V lost 0 bases and J lost 5, with 10 bases in between. CDR1 MNHNS and CDR2 SASEGT come from the germline V gene. The CDR3 sequence is 14 residues long. The data derive from a study of blood T cell repertoires in COVID-19.

This TCR was sampled from a human donor with acute or convalescent COVID-19. The donor label of this sample is uncertain. The sample consisted of peripheral blood. The chain links TRBV6-1 to TRBJ1-2; D is undetermined. Written as DNA, the CDR3 is TGTGCCAGCAGTGAAGCTGGAGGGTTTTATGGCTACACCTTC. Translated: CASSEAGGFYGYTF.